Listed below are T cell receptor beta chains from one sample, sequenced in a study of T cell repertoires in cytomegalovirus infection. TCRdb ran MiXCR on the reads and lists one entry per CDR3 protein. The table lists approximately 910,000 distinct CDR3 sequences, 30% to 40% of them singletons, with roughly 13% in the top ten. Their target antigens are unknown. The sequencing here drew on cultured CD8+ T cells from PBMCs, taken from culture after CMV antigen stimulation. All receptors derive from a human donor in good health (CMV status not recorded). Some clones in this sample may be carry-over from other donors' samples. Each CDR3 is given with its conserved first and last residue. The D gene is left open where the match is weak. Expanded clones are given a class, and other clones once, few, many or no size at all.

>NA|TRBJ2-1|few|TRBV29-1
TGCAGCGTTACGGGGGGCCTTTACGAGCAGTTCTTC
CSVTGGLYEQFF
>NA|TRBJ2-7|NA|TRBV10-2
TGCGCCAGCAGTGGAGACAGCATAAGCAAACAAGCCTACGAGCAGTACTTC
CASSGDSISKQAYEQYF
>TRBD1|TRBJ2-3|few|TRBV28
TGTGCCAGCAGTTTAGTTGGACAGGGGCCGCGTCTGGGTACGCAGTATTTT
CASSLVGQGPRLGTQYF
>NA|TRBJ2-5|NA|TRBV11-2
TGTGCCAGCAGCTTAGATCCGTGGTTGGAGGCCCAGTACTTC
CASSLDPWLEAQYF
>NA|TRBJ1-1|NA|TRBV2
TGTGCCAGCAGTGGTGGTCTTTTCCTTGGGGGCACTGAAGCTTTCTTT
CASSGGLFLGGTEAFF
>NA|TRBJ1-1|NA|TRBV19
TGTGCCAGTAGTATTACGGCAGGGGAGAACACTGAAGCTTTCTTT
CASSITAGENTEAFF
>TRBD1|TRBJ1-1|NA|TRBV6-1
TGTGCCAGCAGTCCTGGACAGGGTAGGATGAACACTGAAGCTTTCTTT
CASSPGQGRMNTEAFF
>TRBD2|TRBJ2-5|few|TRBV12-3/TRBV12-4
TGTGCCAGCAGTTTGGCGGGAGAGGCTGAGACCCAGTACTTC
CASSLAGEAETQYF
>NA|TRBJ2-3|NA|TRBV4-1
TGCGCCAGCAGCCAAGAACATACAGGGCCAGATACGCAGTATTTT
CASSQEHTGPDTQYF
>TRBD1|TRBJ1-3|NA|TRBV7-6
TGTGCCAGCAGCCCCGGGGAGAACAGGGGGTTTGGAAACACCATATATTTT
CASSPGENRGFGNTIYF
>NA|TRBJ1-4|few|TRBV3-1
TGTGCCAGCAGCCAAGCAGGCGGAGTTGGGAGGGAAAAACTGTTTTTT
CASSQAGGVGREKLFF
>NA|TRBJ2-1|NA|TRBV14
TGTGCCAGCAGCCAAGATCCGGGAAGGGGGGCCACACTATACAATGAGCAGTTCTTC
CASSQDPGRGATLYNEQFF
>NA|TRBJ1-6|few|TRBV10-3
TGTGCCATCAGTGAAATTGAGGTTGCCTATAATTCACCCCTCCACTTT
CAISEIEVAYNSPLHF
>NA|TRBJ2-3|few|TRBV6-2/TRBV6-3
TGTGCCAGCAGTTACTATCCCAGCGGAGAGTATCCAGATACGCAGTATTTT
CASSYYPSGEYPDTQYF
>NA|TRBJ1-1|NA|TRBV29-1
TGCAGCGCGCACCGCGAGAACACTGAAGCTTTCTTT
CSAHRENTEAFF
>NA|TRBJ2-5|few|TRBV7-1
TGTGCCAATGTAGACATCCAAGAGACCCAGTACTTC
CANVDIQETQYF
>NA|TRBJ2-1|few|TRBV5-4
TGTGCCAGCAGCCTGACTTGGCCAACAGGGTACAATGAGCAGTTCTTC
CASSLTWPTGYNEQFF
>NA|TRBJ2-6|NA|TRBV10-3
TGTGCCATCAGGACTCTTACCACCGGGACGGACTCTGGGGCCAACGTCCTGACTTTC
CAIRTLTTGTDSGANVLTF
>NA|TRBJ2-1|few|TRBV12-3/TRBV12-4
TGTGCCAGCAGTGCTGGTTCGGAGCAGTTCTTC
CASSAGSEQFF
>NA|TRBJ2-3|few|TRBV4-1
TGCGCCAGCAGCCAAGTAGCCGAACTTATTAGCACAGATACGCAGTATTTT
CASSQVAELISTDTQYF
>TRBD2|TRBJ2-1|NA|TRBV13
TGTGCCAGCAGCTGGCTAGCGGGGGTATACAATGAGCAGTTCTTC
CASSWLAGVYNEQFF
>NA|TRBJ1-5|NA|TRBV24-1
TGTGCCACCAGTGATTTGAATCAGCCCCAGCATTTT
CATSDLNQPQHF
>TRBD1|TRBJ1-5|NA|TRBV6-2/TRBV6-3
TGTGCCAGCAGTGCGGACAGGGGTTATCAGCCCCAGCATTTT
CASSADRGYQPQHF
>TRBD1|TRBJ1-2|NA|TRBV24-1
TGTGCCACCAGTGACCTGGGGGCAGGGGGCCTCCCTAACTATGGCTACACCTTC
CATSDLGAGGLPNYGYTF
>NA|TRBJ2-1|NA|TRBV28
TGTGCCACCCCGAGGGGGGGCCTTGCCTACAATGAGCAGTTCTTC
CATPRGGLAYNEQFF
>NA|TRBJ2-3|NA|TRBV29-1
TGCAGCGTTGAAGATCCCCTGGCGTCTAGCACAGATACGCAGTATTTT
CSVEDPLASSTDTQYF
>NA|TRBJ2-3|NA|TRBV4-1
TGCGCCAGCAGCCAAGTCGCAGGGCTGACAGATACGCAGTATTTT
CASSQVAGLTDTQYF
>NA|TRBJ2-5|NA|TRBV4-3
TGCGCCAGCAGCCAAGATCTGGTCGCGGGGGCTCAAGAGACCCAGTACTTC
CASSQDLVAGAQETQYF
>NA|TRBJ2-1|NA|TRBV4-3
TGCGCCAGCAGCCATATGGGGGTTGAGCAGTTCTTC
CASSHMGVEQFF
>TRBD1|TRBJ1-1|few|TRBV7-9
TGTGCCAGCAGCTTAGCGTCTGGCCCGACAGGGGCTGAAGCTTTCTTT
CASSLASGPTGAEAFF
>NA|TRBJ1-1|many|TRBV7-2
TGTGCCAGCAGCCAAGTCGAGGTTGGCACTGAAGCTTTCTTT
CASSQVEVGTEAFF
>NA|TRBJ2-3|many|TRBV7-6
TGTGCCAGCAGCTCCATTCTAGCGCCCACAGATACGCAGTATTTT
CASSSILAPTDTQYF
>NA|TRBJ1-5|NA|TRBV6-6
TGTGCCAGCATAGGAAGGGATCCGTATAGCAATCAGCCCCAGCATTTT
CASIGRDPYSNQPQHF
>TRBD1|TRBJ1-1|few|TRBV6-6
TGTGCCAGCAGTCAAAGAGGGGGCGGGAGTGGAGCTTTCTTT
CASSQRGGGSGAFF
>TRBD1|TRBJ1-2|NA|TRBV29-1
TGCAGCGCTGGCGGGACAGGGGGCGACTCTGGCTATGGCTACACCTTC
CSAGGTGGDSGYGYTF
>TRBD2|TRBJ2-3|few|TRBV20-1
TGCAGTGCTAGAAGCGGGACCCGCACAGATACGCAGTATTTT
CSARSGTRTDTQYF
>TRBD1|TRBJ2-3|NA|TRBV7-9
TGTGCCAGCCTCCGGACAGGCCTCACAGATACGCAGTATTTT
CASLRTGLTDTQYF
>NA|TRBJ1-1|many|TRBV11-2
TGTGCCAGCAGCTTAGAGGCCGGGGGGGATGACACTGAAGCTTTCTTT
CASSLEAGGDDTEAFF
>TRBD2|TRBJ2-2|NA|TRBV7-6
TGTGCCAGCAGCTTTGGGACTAGCGGGGGCCCGAACACCGGGGAGCTGTTTTTT
CASSFGTSGGPNTGELFF
>TRBD2|TRBJ2-5|NA|TRBV9
TGTGCCAGCAGCGCCGATCCCTCGGAGACTAGCGGGGAAGAGACCCAGTACTTC
CASSADPSETSGEETQYF
>TRBD1|TRBJ2-2|NA|TRBV12-5
TGTGCTAGTGGGCTGACAGGGCGCACCGGGGAGCTGTTTTTT
CASGLTGRTGELFF
>TRBD2|TRBJ2-1|NA|TRBV7-9
TGTGCCAGCAGCTCAAAGGGAACGACTAGCGGGGGTCGCAATGAGCAGTTCTTC
CASSSKGTTSGGRNEQFF
>NA|TRBJ1-6|NA|TRBV10-3
TGTGCCAATAGGGGTGGGGACTCACCCCTCCACTTT
CANRGGDSPLHF
>NA|TRBJ2-5|many|TRBV3-1
TGTGCCAGCAGCCTACAGAAACCTAAAGAGACCCAGTACTTC
CASSLQKPKETQYF
>NA|TRBJ2-4|many|TRBV9
TGTGCCAGCAGCCCTGGGGCCAAAAACATTCAGTACTTC
CASSPGAKNIQYF
>TRBD1|TRBJ1-2|NA|TRBV7-9
TGTGCCAGCAGCTACACCCAGGTGGGACAGGGGACCTATGGCTACACCTTC
CASSYTQVGQGTYGYTF
>NA|TRBJ1-2|few|TRBV27
TGTGCCAGCAAAACCGGGACACTTAATGGCTACACCTTC
CASKTGTLNGYTF
>TRBD2|TRBJ2-3|many|TRBV7-2
TGTGCCAGCAGCCCGCGGGGGGTAGGGGGAGAATTCACAGATACGCAGTATTTT
CASSPRGVGGEFTDTQYF
>NA|TRBJ2-3|NA|TRBV12-3/TRBV12-4
TGTGCCAGCAGTCGGGACCGGACGCAGTATTTT
CASSRDRTQYF
>TRBD1|TRBJ1-2|NA|TRBV12-5
TGTGCTAGTGGTTACAGACCGGGACAGGGGGATGGCTACACCTTC
CASGYRPGQGDGYTF
>NA|TRBJ2-2|NA|TRBV6-2/TRBV6-3
TGTGCCAGCATGGTTACCGGGGAGCTGTTTTTT
CASMVTGELFF
>TRBD1|TRBJ1-2|NA|TRBV6-5
TGTACCAGCAGTTACCTTTGGGACAGGGGAAACTATGGCTACACCTTC
CTSSYLWDRGNYGYTF
>NA|TRBJ1-3|many|TRBV20-1
TGCAGTGCTAGAGATACCCTCCCGGGATCAGGAAACACCATATATTTT
CSARDTLPGSGNTIYF
>NA|TRBJ2-4|NA|TRBV24-1
TGTGCCACCATAAGTTCGGCCATTCAGTACTTC
CATISSAIQYF
>NA|TRBJ2-1|few|TRBV27
TGTGCCTCCCAGGGCCTCAGCTCCTACAATGAGCAGTTCTTC
CASQGLSSYNEQFF
>NA|TRBJ1-2|NA|TRBV29-1
TGCAGCGTTGATGGCGGGTACTATGGCTACACCTTC
CSVDGGYYGYTF